This T cell receptor beta chain came from a study of early T cells in non-severe SARS-CoV-2 infection. Study-level information: Investigators sequenced bulk RNA drawn from unsorted whole blood, and chains remained unpaired. Notes on the study in general: The VDJdb matching leaned toward anti-spike CD8 responses and overlooked private and CD4 specificities.

V lost 5 bases and J lost 4, with 9 bases in between. CDR3 length: 13 residues. Each cDNA molecule carried a unique molecular identifier. In TCRdb, the 5' RACE reads were re-called with MiXCR into one record per CDR3 protein. The sample gives 20,000 to 25,000 distinct CDR3 sequences, under 4.5% of which show up once; about 1.5% is in the top ten. This clonotype showed up just a few times. The antigen remains undetermined. V is TRBV12-3 or TRBV12-4 and J is TRBJ1-3; D not certain. This TCR derives from an adult who was a healthcare worker with PCR-confirmed SARS-CoV-2 infection or an uninfected control (not recorded which). Sequencing was carried out using whole blood. The CDR3, as DNA: TGTGCCAGCAGTAGGGATTCCGGAAACACCATATATTTT. Encoded protein: CASSRDSGNTIYF.